The sequence of this T cell receptor (beta chain) was determined in a study of OX40 agonist ivuxolimab in advanced cancers. Study-wide context: Intravenous ivuxolimab at 0.01 to 10 mg/kg was given to patients every 2 weeks.

Germline V gives CDR1 SGHDT, CDR2 YYEEEE. The CDR3 is 12 residues long. The ends lost 3 bases at V and 6 bases at J; junction bases unmatched: 2. Remarks on this clone: No antigen is known for it.

Using immunoSEQ multiplex PCR, the repertoire was profiled, and TCRdb retains in-frame clones only, with some absent. The sample yields roughly 46,000 clones, around nine tenths seen once. Whole-study findings and limits: At doses 0.1 to 3.0 mg/kg, CD4+ and CD8+ clones expanded. Averaging showed that CD8+ T cells had more expanded clones than CD4+ did.

The starting material was CD4+ or CD8+ T cells sorted from blood, obtained in a trial of the OX40 agonist ivuxolimab. The chain joins TRBV5-6 to TRBJ2-7; 8 bases map to TRBD1. The receptor's source is an adult with an advanced solid tumor such as melanoma, head and neck, liver or kidney cancer. CDR3 amino acids: CASSSTGVEQYF. Written as DNA, the CDR3 is TGTGCCAGCAGCTCGACAGGGGTCGAGCAGTACTTC.